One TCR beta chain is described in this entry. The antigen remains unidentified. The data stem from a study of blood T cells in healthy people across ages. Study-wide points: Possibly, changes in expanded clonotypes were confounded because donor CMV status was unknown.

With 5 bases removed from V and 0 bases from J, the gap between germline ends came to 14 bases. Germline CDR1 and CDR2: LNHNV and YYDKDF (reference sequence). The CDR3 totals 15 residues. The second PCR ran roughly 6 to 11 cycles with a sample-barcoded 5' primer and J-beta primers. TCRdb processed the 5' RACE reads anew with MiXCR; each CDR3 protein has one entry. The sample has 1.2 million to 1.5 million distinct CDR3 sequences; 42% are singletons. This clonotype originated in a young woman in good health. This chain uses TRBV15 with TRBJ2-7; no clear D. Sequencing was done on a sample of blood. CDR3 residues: CATSPSTVLSYEQYF. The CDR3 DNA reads TGTGCCACCAGCCCCTCGACCGTCCTCTCCTACGAGCAGTACTTC.